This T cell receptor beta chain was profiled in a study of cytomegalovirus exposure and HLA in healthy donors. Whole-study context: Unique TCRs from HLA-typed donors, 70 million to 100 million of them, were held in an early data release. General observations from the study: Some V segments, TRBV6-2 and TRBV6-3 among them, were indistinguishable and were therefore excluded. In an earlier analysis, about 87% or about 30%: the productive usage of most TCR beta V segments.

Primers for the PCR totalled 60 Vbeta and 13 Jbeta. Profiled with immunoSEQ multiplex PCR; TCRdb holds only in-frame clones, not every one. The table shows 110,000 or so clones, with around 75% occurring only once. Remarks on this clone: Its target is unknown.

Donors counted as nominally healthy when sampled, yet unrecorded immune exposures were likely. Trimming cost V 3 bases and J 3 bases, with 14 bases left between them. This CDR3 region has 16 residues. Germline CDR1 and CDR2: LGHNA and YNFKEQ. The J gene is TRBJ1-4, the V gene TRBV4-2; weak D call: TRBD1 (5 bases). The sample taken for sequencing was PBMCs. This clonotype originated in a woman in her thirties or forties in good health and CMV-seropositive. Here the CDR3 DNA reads TGTGCCAGCAGCCAGATCCCGCAGGGTCCTAATGAAAAACTGTTTTTT. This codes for CASSQIPQGPNEKLFF.